Listed here is a single T cell receptor beta chain. Original processing methods: Reference gene primer amplification in the assay estimated nucleated cell counts. The table came from immunoSEQ multiplex PCR; TCRdb's copy has only in-frame clones and leaves some out. V and J calls and clone size are copied from that table; D and trimming were computed from the DNA. The sample yields some 170,000 clones, 65% to 80% seen once. The sample comes from a study of blood T cell repertoires in COVID-19. Germline V lookup: CDR1 KGHDR, CDR2 SFDVKD. The CDR3 consists of 19 residues. With 2 bases clipped from V and 6 bases from J, the junction kept 12 bases outside the gene matches.

The rearrangement links TRBV24-1 to TRBJ2-2; 12 bases line up with TRBD2. The clonotype comes from a man aged 55 to 70 with acute or convalescent COVID-19. Sequences were obtained from peripheral blood. The CDR3, as DNA: TGTGCCACCAGTGATTCTAGGACTAGCGGGACCCCTAGAGCCGGGGAGCTGTTTTTT. Its translation: CATSDSRTSGTPRAGELFF.